This TCR beta chain was sequenced for a study of blood T cell repertoires in COVID-19. Produced via immunoSEQ multiplex PCR; TCRdb's table is partial and in-frame only. Here the sample spans approximately 89,000 clones, around 75% being singletons. Trimming cost V 7 bases and J 4 bases; bases outside gene matches: 13. There are 16 residues in the CDR3. Germline-derived CDR1 and CDR2 are LNHDA and SQIVND (reference sequence). Material: peripheral blood. The receptor was isolated from a man aged 65 to 79 with COVID-19, enrolled during active disease. The V and J genes are TRBV19 and TRBJ2-3, with 8 bases fitting TRBD2. Written as DNA, the CDR3 is TGTGCCAGTAAGGAGCGGGGGCCCTCGGATGCAGATACGCAGTATTTT. As protein: CASKERGPSDADTQYF.